The clone carrying this T cell receptor beta chain has at least ten counts. Its antigen remains unknown. With 4 bases removed from V and 4 bases from J, the gap between germline ends came to 16 bases. The CDR3 extends over 16 amino acids. Germline V gene data show CDR1 as LGHNA and CDR2 as YNFKEQ. The data stem from a study of post-analysis software for immune sequencing data. Study-wide background: In terms of disease course, relapsing-remitting, secondary progressive and progressive-relapsing multiple sclerosis were included. The study's findings and limits: Among multiple sclerosis patients, normalized Chao1 diversity was significantly below that of controls. Patients showed TRBV5-6, TRBV5-1 and TRBV20-1 among a few TRBV segments more frequent than in controls.

Tagging with unique molecular identifiers was a feature of the TCR beta cDNA libraries. From the PCR reads, TCRdb called clonotypes with MiXCR, one entry per CDR3 protein. The sample lists under 200,000 distinct CDR3 sequences; around 36% were seen once. The chain links TRBV4-2 to TRBJ1-4; weak D call: TRBD1 (6 bases). This specimen was blood, taken after autologous hematopoietic stem cell transplantation. The TCR comes from a girl between 10 and 17 years old with multiple sclerosis. CDR3 region: CASSPRGGGNNEKLFF. The CDR3 DNA reads as TGTGCCAGCAGCCCCAGGGGAGGGGGAAATAATGAAAAACTGTTTTTT.